This TCR beta chain was recorded in a study of shared clonotypes between healthy human individuals. On the study more broadly: Each donor's CD4 naive and CD4 memory cells filled three plates apiece, CD8 naive two, and CD8 memory one.

In the naive CD8 group, cells lacked CD45RO and were positively selected for CCR7, so terminally differentiated effector memory CD45RA+ cells were left out. Study-wide results and caveats: Four donors held about 4.5% of naive CD4 clonotypes in common.

Regarding this clone: As yet, its antigen is unknown.

The method was immunoSEQ multiplex PCR; TCRdb's version includes in-frame clones alone and lacks a portion of them. The repertoire has about 2.1 million clones, about 94% of them found once; the top ten carry 1.5% to 2%. CDR3 length: 15 amino acids. Germline CDR1 and CDR2: SEHNR and FQNEAQ (reference sequence). J gave up 2 bases and V 5 bases, and 7 bases lay outside the gene matches. Sequenced: naive CD8+ T cells from PBMCs. The source of this sequence is a man aged 18 to 30 in good health. Some clones in this sample may be carry-over from other donors' samples. This chain joins TRBV7-9 and TRBJ2-7; 9 positions match TRBD1. CDR3 DNA: TGTGCCAGCAGCCAAGGACAGGGGCAAACCTACGAGCAGTACTTC. Translated: CASSQGQGQTYEQYF.